These 15 T cell receptor beta chains share one sample of origin, sequenced in a study of T cells in Graves' hyperthyroidism and ophthalmopathy. Amplification targeted TCR beta CDR3 regions from RNA transcripts. The primer set for the first-round RT-PCR of the TCR CDR3 was HTBI. TCRdb re-called the multiplex PCR reads through MiXCR, storing one row per CDR3 protein. The sample has roughly 400,000 distinct CDR3 sequences; around an eighth are singletons. Sequencing used blood. The source is a man in his fifties or sixties with Graves' ophthalmopathy.

The table lists this clonotype with many counts. The rearrangement links TRBV7-9 to TRBJ1-1, with D tentatively TRBD1 (5 bases). CDR3 length equals 12 residues. V dropped 7 bases and J dropped 5 bases, with 11 bases sitting between them. The germline V gene has CDR1 SEHNR and CDR2 FQNEAQ (reference sequence). Written as DNA, the CDR3 is TGTGCCAGCACCATCGGGGGAACTGAAGCTTTCTTT. As protein: CASTIGGTEAFF.

The V gene is TRBV3-1, the J gene TRBJ2-7, with 8 bases matching TRBD1. The CDR3 spans 14 residues. Germline-derived CDR1 and CDR2 are LGHDT and YNNKEL (reference sequence). V lost 3 bases, J lost 3 bases, and 4 bases stayed unmatched. The CDR3 reads CASSQGQVGYEQYF. As DNA, the CDR3 is TGTGCCAGCAGCCAGGGACAGGTGGGCTACGAGCAGTACTTC.

The chain recombines TRBV2 with TRBJ1-5, with 7 bases that match TRBD1. The CDR3 contains 15 residues. V was clipped by 6 bases and J by 4 bases; unmatched bases: 9. In germline, CDR1 is SNHLY, CDR2 FYNNEI. The CDR3 reads CASRATSQGNQPQHF. For the CDR3, the DNA is TGTGCCAGCAGGGCGACCTCACAGGGGAATCAGCCCCAGCATTTT. Complete variable domain (other parts from reference TRBV2 and TRBJ1-5): EPEVTQTPSHQVTQMGQEVILRCVPISNHLYFYWYRQILGQKVEFLVSFYNNEISEKSEIFDDQFSVERPDGSNFTLKIRSTKLEDSAMYFCASRATSQGNQPQHFGDGTRLSIL.

This clonotype was found many times. This chain joins TRBV30 and TRBJ1-2; the D gene is possibly TRBD1 (5 bases). CDR3 length: 12 residues. From germline, CDR1 is GTSNPN and CDR2 SVGIG (reference sequence). The germline V and J ends were trimmed by 0 bases and 8 bases, with 10 bases remaining between them. The CDR3 DNA reads as TGTGCCTGGAGTGTGGACATAGTAGGCTACACCTTC. Its translation: CAWSVDIVGYTF. The entire variable domain, with the rest obtained from reference TRBV30 and TRBJ1-2, is as follows: SQTIHQWPATLVQPVGSPLSLECTVEGTSNPNLYWYRQAAGRGLQLLFYSVGIGQISSEVPQNLSASRPQDRQFILSSKKLLLSDSGFYLCAWSVDIVGYTFGSGTRLTVV.

This clonotype was recorded many times. The chain is built from TRBV11-2 and TRBJ2-3; D unresolved. Trimming cost V 7 bases and J 2 bases, with 19 bases left between them. The germline V gene encodes CDR1 SGHAT and CDR2 FQNNGV. This CDR3 has 16 residues. CDR3 residues: CASNALTGGTTDTQYF. CDR3 DNA: TGTGCCAGCAATGCCCTGACTGGCGGCACCACAGATACGCAGTATTTT.

This clonotype came up many times. This chain joins TRBV11-3 and TRBJ1-2; D remains unclear. This CDR3 is 17 amino acids long. Between the trimmed V and J ends, which lost 5 bases and 0 bases, there was a span of 19 bases. The germline CDR1 and CDR2 sequences are SGHNT and YENEEA. This CDR3 reads CASSPGVEIRANYGYTF. The CDR3 nucleotides are TGTGCCAGCAGCCCAGGAGTGGAGATTCGAGCTAACTATGGCTACACCTTC.

This clonotype appeared many times. This chain uses TRBV30 with TRBJ2-1; 7 bases agree with TRBD2. V trimming: 3 bases; J trimming: 7 bases; junction bases outside the gene matches: 24. Per germline, CDR1 GTSNPN and CDR2 SVGIG (reference sequence). This CDR3 is 19 amino acids long. CDR3 nucleotides: TGTGCCTGGAGCTATGGTACTTTCCGGGCGGGAGCGTCTGGGAATGAGCAGTTCTTC. This encodes CAWSYGTFRAGASGNEQFF.

This clonotype was detected ten times or more. The rearrangement joins TRBV11-2 to TRBJ2-1; 10 nucleotides line up with TRBD1. The junction had 1 base not matched to a gene; V was cut back by 1 base and J by 4 bases. The germline gives CDR1 SGHAT, CDR2 FQNNGV. The CDR3 runs 15 residues. CDR3 sequence reads: CASSLGTGGYNEQFF. For the CDR3, the DNA is TGTGCCAGCAGCTTAGGGACAGGGGGTTACAATGAGCAGTTCTTC.

This clonotype has at least ten counts. CDR3 sequence (DNA): TGTGCCAGCAGTTTCTCTGCCCGTTTAAGCAATCAGCCCCAGCATTTT. Protein product: CASSFSARLSNQPQHF. The gene calls are TRBV28 and TRBJ1-5; D is uncertain. With 3 bases removed from V and 1 base from J, the gap between germline ends came to 13 bases. The germline V gene has CDR1 MDHEN and CDR2 SYDVKM. The CDR3 totals 16 residues.

This clonotype was detected only a few times. CDR3 amino acids: CASSQGWNQPQHF. The CDR3 nucleotides read TGTGCCAGCAGCCAGGGGTGGAATCAGCCCCAGCATTTT. The chain joins TRBV6-4 to TRBJ1-5; D is possibly TRBD1 (6 bases). The CDR3 runs 13 residues. The germline V and J ends were trimmed by 6 bases and 4 bases, with 10 bases remaining between them. Looked up from germline, CDR1 is MRHNA and CDR2 is SNTAGT.

This clonotype showed up many times. The chain recombines TRBV11-3 with TRBJ2-1, with 12 bases lining up with TRBD1. The CDR3 sequence is 15 residues long. CDR1 and CDR2 from the germline V gene are SGHNT and YENEEA. V lost 4 bases to trimming and J lost 8 bases; unmatched junction nucleotides: 6. In nucleotides, the CDR3 is TGTGCCAGCAGCTCGGCCGGGACAGGGGGCGATGAGCAGTTCTTC. It encodes CASSSAGTGGDEQFF.

This clonotype has only a few counts. The J gene is TRBJ2-3, the V gene TRBV6-1; TRBD1 matches 8 bases. The CDR3 loop spans 14 amino acids. J was trimmed by 5 bases and V by 6 bases; bases with no gene match: 7. The germline gives CDR1 MNHNS, CDR2 SASEGT. CDR3: CASSLGQGKDTQYF. The CDR3 nucleotides are TGTGCCAGCAGCCTAGGACAGGGTAAAGATACGCAGTATTTT.

The table lists this clonotype with many counts. V usage is TRBV12-3 or TRBV12-4 and J usage is TRBJ2-1, with TRBD2 matching 10 bases. J gave up 9 bases and V 3 bases, and 8 bases lay outside the gene matches. The CDR3 covers 15 residues. CDR3 sequence: CASSFSSGSSGEQFF. In nucleotides, the CDR3 is TGTGCCAGCAGTTTTTCTAGCGGGAGTTCGGGTGAGCAGTTCTTC.

The table lists this clonotype with many counts. The chain recombines TRBV11-3 with TRBJ2-1; 9 nucleotides match TRBD1. CDR1 is SGHNT and CDR2 is YENEEA in the germline V gene. J gave up 3 bases and V 1 base, and 4 bases lay outside the gene matches. The CDR3 runs 16 residues. CDR3: CASSLVATGGYNEQFF. CDR3 sequence (DNA): TGTGCCAGCAGCTTAGTTGCGACAGGGGGCTACAATGAGCAGTTCTTC. The full variable domain, rest sourced from reference TRBV11-3 and TRBJ2-1, is EAGVVQSPRYKIIEKKQPVAFWCNPISGHNTLYWYLQNLGQGPELLIRYENEEAVDDSQLPKDRFSAERLKGVDSTLKIQPAELGDSAVYLCASSLVATGGYNEQFFGPGTRLTVL.

This clonotype came up a few times. The chain carries TRBV30 and TRBJ1-1; TRBD1 is a possible D gene (5 bases). V was pared by 4 bases and J by 0 bases, with 12 bases between. The germline gives CDR1 GTSNPN, CDR2 SVGIG (reference sequence). CDR3 length: 14 residues. The DNA for the CDR3 is TGTGCCTGGATCCCCGGGACTGTGAACACTGAAGCTTTCTTT. Translated: CAWIPGTVNTEAFF.